This T cell receptor (beta chain) comes out of a study of beta chain features in type 1 diabetes. Study-wide results and caveats: Within the patient group, naive, central memory and Treg TCRB repertoires appeared more similar to each other than within healthy donors.

TCRB transcripts that were expressed got sequenced, as all of the isolated RNA had been reverse transcribed. Mean read depth for stem cell-like memory T cell samples was approximately 1.01 million reads. The data were produced by immunoSEQ multiplex PCR, yet TCRdb's version contains in-frame clones alone and is incomplete. The sample has over 65,000 clones, 25% to 35% seen once. Each sorted population was over 95% pure. This clone was counted only a few times. What it binds is unknown. The CDR3 sequence is 15 residues long. V was pared by 5 bases and J by 8 bases, with 11 bases of the junction left unmatched. Germline V CDR1 and CDR2: LNHDA, SQIVND (reference sequence).

Sequenced sample: stem cell memory CD4+ T cells from blood. The sequence was collected from a woman younger than 30 in good health. The rearrangement uses TRBV19 and TRBJ1-4; 7 bases are shared with TRBD1. CDR3 in amino acids: CASSHIGTENEKLFF. CDR3 DNA: TGTGCCAGTAGTCACATCGGGACAGAGAACGAAAAACTGTTTTTT.